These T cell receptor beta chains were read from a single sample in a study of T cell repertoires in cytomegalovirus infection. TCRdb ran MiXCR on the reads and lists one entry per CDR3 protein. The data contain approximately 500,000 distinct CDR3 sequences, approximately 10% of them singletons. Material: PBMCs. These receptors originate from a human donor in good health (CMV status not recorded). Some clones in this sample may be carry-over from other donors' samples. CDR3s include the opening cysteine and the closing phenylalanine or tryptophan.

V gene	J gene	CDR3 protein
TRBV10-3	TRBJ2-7	CAISVERQQYF
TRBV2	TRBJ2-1	CASSSVSRDEQFF
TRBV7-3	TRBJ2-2	CASSPRGELAGGKSGELFF
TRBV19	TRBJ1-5	CASSLQGISNQPQHF
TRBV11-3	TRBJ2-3	CASSSGQSIDTQYF
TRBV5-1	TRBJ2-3	CASSKTGTVPDTQYF
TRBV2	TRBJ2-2	CASTPGRRNGELFF
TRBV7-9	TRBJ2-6	CASSLRGTSGANVLTF
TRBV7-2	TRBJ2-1	CASSPRWDLNSRNEQFF
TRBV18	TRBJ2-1	CASSLGTSGSEQFF
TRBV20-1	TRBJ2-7	CSAIRQDRAYEQYF
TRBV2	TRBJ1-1	CASSGGQDYEAFF
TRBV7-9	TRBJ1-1	CASSFGREAFF
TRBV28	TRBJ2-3	CASRRVTQYF
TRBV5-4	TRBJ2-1	CASSLVLAGGGEQFF
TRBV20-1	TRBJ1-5	CSARTRGGQGNQPQHF
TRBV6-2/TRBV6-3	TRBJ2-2	CASSRGLAGGRTGELFF
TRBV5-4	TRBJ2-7	CASTPNRDRTYEQYF
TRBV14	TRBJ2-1	CASSQPGTSGRATEQFF
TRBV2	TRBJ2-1	CASSWRRLSGVDNEQFF
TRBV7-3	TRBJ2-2	CASSSLGGADTGELFF
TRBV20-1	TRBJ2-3	CSARPLAGGRDTQYF
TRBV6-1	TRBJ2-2	CASRGSLGQGAFGELFF